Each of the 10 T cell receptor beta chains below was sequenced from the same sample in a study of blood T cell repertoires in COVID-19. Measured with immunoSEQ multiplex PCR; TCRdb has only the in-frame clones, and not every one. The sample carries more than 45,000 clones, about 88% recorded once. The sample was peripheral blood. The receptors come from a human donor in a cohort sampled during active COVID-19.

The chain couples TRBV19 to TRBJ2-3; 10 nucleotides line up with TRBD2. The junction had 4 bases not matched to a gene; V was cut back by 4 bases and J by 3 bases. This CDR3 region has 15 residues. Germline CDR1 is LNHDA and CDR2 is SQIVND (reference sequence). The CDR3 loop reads CASSKGLATTDTQYF. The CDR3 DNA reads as TGTGCCAGTAGTAAGGGACTAGCGACAACAGATACGCAGTATTTT.

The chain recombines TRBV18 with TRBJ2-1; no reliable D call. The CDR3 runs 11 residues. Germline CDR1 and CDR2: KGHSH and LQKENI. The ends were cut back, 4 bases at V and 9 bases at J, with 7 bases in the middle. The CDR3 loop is CASSLTGEQFF. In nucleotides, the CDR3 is TGTGCCAGCTCACTTACGGGTGAGCAGTTCTTC.

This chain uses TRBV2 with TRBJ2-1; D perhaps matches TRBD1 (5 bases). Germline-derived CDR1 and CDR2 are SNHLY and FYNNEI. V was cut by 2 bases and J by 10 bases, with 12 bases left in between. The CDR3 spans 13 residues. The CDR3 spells CASSEMDTPEQFF. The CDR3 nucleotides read TGTGCCAGCAGTGAAATGGACACCCCAGAGCAGTTCTTC.

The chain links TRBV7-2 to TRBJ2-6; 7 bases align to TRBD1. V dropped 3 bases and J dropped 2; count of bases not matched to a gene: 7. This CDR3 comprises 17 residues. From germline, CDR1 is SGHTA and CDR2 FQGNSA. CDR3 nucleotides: TGTGCCAGCAGCTTTACTACAGGGGCAGCTGGGGCCAACGTCCTGACTTTC. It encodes CASSFTTGAAGANVLTF.

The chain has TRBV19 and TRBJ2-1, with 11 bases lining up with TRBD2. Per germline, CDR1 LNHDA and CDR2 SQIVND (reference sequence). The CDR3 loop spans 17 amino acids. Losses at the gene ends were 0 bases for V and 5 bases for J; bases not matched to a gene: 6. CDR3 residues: CASSIELAGGFNNEQFF. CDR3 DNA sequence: TGTGCCAGTAGTATAGAGCTAGCGGGGGGTTTTAACAATGAGCAGTTCTTC. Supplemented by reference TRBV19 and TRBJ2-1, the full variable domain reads DGGITQSPKYLFRKEGQNVTLSCEQNLNHDAMYWYRQDPGQGLRLIYYSQIVNDFQKGDIAEGYSVSREKKESFPLTVTSAQKNPTAFYLCASSIELAGGFNNEQFFGPGTRLTVL.

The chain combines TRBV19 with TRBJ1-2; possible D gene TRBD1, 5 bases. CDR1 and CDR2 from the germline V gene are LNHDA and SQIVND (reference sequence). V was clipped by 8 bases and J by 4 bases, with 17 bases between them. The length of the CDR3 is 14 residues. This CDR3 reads CASRRPGYGYGYTF. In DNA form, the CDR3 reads TGTGCCAGTCGAAGACCAGGGTACGGCTATGGCTACACCTTC.

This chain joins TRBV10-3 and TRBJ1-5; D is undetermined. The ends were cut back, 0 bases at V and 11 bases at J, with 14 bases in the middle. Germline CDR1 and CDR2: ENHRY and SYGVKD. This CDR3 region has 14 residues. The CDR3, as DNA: TGTGCCATCAGTGAGTCGGAGGTCCGAAGGACCCAGCATTTT. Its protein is CAISESEVRRTQHF.

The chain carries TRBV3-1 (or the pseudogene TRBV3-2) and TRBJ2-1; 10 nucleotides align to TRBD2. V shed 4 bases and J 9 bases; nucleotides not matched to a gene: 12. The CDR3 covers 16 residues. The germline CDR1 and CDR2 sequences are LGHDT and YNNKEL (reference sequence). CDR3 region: CASSRTTSGTGGEQFF. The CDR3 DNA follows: TGTGCCAGCAGCCGAACAACTAGCGGGACGGGAGGTGAGCAGTTCTTC.

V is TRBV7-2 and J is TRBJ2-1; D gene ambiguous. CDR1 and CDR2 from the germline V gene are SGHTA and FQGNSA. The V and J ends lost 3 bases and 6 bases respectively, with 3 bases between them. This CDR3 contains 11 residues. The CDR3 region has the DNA TGTGCCAGCAGCTTTAGCAATGAGCAGTTCTTC. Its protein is CASSFSNEQFF.

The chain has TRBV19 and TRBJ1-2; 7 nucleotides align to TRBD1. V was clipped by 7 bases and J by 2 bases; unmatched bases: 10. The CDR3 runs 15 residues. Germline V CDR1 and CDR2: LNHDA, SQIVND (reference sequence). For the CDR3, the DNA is TGTGCCAGTATCATTCCCGGACAGGCGAACTATGGCTACACCTTC. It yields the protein CASIIPGQANYGYTF.